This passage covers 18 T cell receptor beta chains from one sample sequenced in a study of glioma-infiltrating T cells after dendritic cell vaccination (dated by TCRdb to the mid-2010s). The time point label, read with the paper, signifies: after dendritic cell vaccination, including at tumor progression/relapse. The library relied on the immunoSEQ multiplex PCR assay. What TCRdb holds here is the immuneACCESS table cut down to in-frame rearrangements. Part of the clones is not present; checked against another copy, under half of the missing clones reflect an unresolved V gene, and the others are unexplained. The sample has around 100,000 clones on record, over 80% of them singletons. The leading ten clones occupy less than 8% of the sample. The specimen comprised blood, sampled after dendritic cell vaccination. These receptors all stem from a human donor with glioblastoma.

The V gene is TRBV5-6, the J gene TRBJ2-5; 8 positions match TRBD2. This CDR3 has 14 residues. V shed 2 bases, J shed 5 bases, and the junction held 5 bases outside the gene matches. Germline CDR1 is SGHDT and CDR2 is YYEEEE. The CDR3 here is CASSLAGVTETQYF. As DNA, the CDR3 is TGTGCCAGCAGCTTAGCGGGGGTGACGGAGACCCAGTACTTC.

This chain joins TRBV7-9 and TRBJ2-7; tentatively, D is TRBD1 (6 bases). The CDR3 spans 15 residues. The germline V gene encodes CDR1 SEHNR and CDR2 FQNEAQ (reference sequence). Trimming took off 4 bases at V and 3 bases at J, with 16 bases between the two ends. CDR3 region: CASSSGQGTLYEQYF. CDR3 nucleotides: TGTGCCAGCAGCTCAGGGCAGGGGACCCTCTACGAGCAGTACTTC.

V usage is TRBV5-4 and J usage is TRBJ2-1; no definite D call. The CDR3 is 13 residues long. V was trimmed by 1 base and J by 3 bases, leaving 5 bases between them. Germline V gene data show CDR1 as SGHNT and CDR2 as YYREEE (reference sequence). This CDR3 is CASSLTGYNEQFF. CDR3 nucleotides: TGTGCCAGCAGCTTGACGGGCTACAATGAGCAGTTCTTC.

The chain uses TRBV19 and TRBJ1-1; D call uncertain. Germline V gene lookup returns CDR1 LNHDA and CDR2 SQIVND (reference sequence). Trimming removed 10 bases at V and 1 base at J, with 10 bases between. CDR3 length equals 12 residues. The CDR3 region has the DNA TGTGCCACCATCCTCGGGAACACTGAAGCTTTCTTT. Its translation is CATILGNTEAFF.

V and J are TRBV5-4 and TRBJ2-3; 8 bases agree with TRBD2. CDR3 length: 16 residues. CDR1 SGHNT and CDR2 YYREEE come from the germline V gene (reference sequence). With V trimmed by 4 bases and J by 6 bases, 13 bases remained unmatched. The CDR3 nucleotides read TGTGCCAGCAGCGCGGGGCGGGGGGCCCAGCAGGATACGCAGTATTTT. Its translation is CASSAGRGAQQDTQYF.

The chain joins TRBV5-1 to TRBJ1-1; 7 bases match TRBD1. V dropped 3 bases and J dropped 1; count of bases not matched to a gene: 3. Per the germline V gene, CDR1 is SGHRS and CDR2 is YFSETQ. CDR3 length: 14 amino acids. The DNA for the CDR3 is TGCGCCAGCAGCTGGGACAGATCGAACACTGAAGCTTTCTTT. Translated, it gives CASSWDRSNTEAFF.

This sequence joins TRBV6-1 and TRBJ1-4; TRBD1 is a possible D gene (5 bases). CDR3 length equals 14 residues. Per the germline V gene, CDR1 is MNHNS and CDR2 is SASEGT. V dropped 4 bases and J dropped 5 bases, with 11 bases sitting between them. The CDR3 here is CASSVSRVNEKLFF. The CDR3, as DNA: TGTGCCAGCAGTGTATCCAGGGTCAATGAAAAACTGTTTTTT.

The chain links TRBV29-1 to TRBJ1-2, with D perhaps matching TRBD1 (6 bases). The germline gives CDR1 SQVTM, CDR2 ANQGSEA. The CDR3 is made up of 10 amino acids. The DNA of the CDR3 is TGCAGTGCAGGGGATGAAGGCTACACCTTC. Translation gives CSAGDEGYTF.

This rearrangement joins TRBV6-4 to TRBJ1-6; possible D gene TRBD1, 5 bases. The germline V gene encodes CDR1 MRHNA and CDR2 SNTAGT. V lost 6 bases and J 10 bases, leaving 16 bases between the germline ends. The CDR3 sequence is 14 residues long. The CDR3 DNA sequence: TGTGCCAGCAGCCCCTCGGGGGGGAGGTCACCCCTCCACTTT. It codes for CASSPSGGRSPLHF.

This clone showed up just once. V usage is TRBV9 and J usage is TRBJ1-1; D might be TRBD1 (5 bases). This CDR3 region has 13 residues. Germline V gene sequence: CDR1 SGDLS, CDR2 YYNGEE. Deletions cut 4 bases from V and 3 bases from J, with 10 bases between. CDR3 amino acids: CASSSRVDTEAFF. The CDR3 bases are TGTGCCAGCAGCTCCAGGGTTGACACTGAAGCTTTCTTT.

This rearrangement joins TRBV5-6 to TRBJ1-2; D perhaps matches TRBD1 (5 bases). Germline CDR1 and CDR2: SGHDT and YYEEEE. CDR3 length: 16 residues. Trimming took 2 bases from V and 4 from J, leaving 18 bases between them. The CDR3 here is CASSFDTSDSLYGYTF. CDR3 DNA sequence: TGTGCCAGCAGCTTCGACACCTCAGACAGCCTCTATGGCTACACCTTC.

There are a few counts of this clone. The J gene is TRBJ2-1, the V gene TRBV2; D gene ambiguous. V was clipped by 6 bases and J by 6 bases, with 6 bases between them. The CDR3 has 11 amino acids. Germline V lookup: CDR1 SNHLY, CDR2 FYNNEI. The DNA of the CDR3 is TGTGCCAGCAGCCCATTCAATGAGCAGTTCTTC. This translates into CASSPFNEQFF.

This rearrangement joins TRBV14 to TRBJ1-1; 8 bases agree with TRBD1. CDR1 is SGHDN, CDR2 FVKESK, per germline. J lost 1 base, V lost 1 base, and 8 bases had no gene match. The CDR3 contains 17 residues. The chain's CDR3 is CASSQASGTGENTEAFF. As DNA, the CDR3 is TGTGCCAGCAGCCAAGCCTCCGGGACAGGAGAGAACACTGAAGCTTTCTTT.

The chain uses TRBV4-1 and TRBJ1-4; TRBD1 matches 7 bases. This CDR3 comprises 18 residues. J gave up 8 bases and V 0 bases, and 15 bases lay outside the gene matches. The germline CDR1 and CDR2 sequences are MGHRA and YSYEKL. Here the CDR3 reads CASSQEGSGTAAGEKLFF. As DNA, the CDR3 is TGCGCCAGCAGCCAAGAAGGTTCTGGGACAGCGGCTGGGGAAAAACTGTTTTTT.

CDR3 in amino acids: CASSVAWGGTGVNSPLHF. The CDR3 nucleotides are TGTGCCAGCAGCGTAGCTTGGGGAGGGACAGGGGTTAATTCACCCCTCCACTTT. This rearrangement joins TRBV9 to TRBJ1-6; 10 bases agree with TRBD1. V lost 0 bases and J lost 6; bases outside the gene matches: 9. Germline V CDR1 and CDR2: SGDLS, YYNGEE. The CDR3 runs to 18 residues.

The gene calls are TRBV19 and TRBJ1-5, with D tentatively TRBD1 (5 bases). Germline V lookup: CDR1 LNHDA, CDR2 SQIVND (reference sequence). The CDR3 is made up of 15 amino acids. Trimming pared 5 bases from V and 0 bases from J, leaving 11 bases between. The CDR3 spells CASSGRDYSNQPQHF. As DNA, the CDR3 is TGTGCCAGTAGTGGCCGGGACTATAGCAATCAGCCCCAGCATTTT.

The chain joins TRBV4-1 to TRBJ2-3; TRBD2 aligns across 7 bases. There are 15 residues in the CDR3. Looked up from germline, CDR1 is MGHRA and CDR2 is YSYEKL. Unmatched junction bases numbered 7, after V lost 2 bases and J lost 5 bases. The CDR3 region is CASSQTPGGIDTQYF. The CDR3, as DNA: TGCGCCAGCAGCCAAACCCCGGGGGGAATAGATACGCAGTATTTT.

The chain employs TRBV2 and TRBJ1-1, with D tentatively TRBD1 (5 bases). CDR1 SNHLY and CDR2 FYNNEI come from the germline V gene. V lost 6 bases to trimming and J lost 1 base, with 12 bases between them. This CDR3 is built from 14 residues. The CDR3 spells CASRKTETNTEAFF. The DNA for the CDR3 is TGTGCCAGCAGAAAGACAGAGACGAACACTGAAGCTTTCTTT.